Listed below are T cell receptor beta chains from one sample, sequenced in a study of graft-versus-host responses after intestinal transplantation. Here immunoSEQ multiplex PCR was the method, and the copy in TCRdb shows in-frame clones only, minus some. Of some 29,000 clones in the sample, 80% to 85% were seen once. Sequencing was performed on ileum tissue, taken 98 days after intestinal transplantation. Source of these receptors: a human patient who received an intestinal transplant, so some T cells may come from the graft donor. Each CDR3 is given with its conserved first and last residue. D genes are given only for firm matches. Clone size is shown for a subset of rows, as once, few, many or a class of expanded clone.

abundance	j_gene	v_gene	d_gene	len	CDR3nt	CDR3aa
-	TRBJ2-1	TRBV5-6	-	15	TGTGCCAGCAGCTTGGGTCCGTACCCAAACAATGAGCAGTTCTTC	CASSLGPYPNNEQFF
few	TRBJ2-1	TRBV7-9	-	13	TGTGCCATACAGGGTAACTCCTACAATGAGCAGTTCTTC	CAIQGNSYNEQFF
-	TRBJ1-5	TRBV5-1	-	14	TGCGCCAGCAGCTTGGAGGGGTCTAATCAGCCCCAGCATTTT	CASSLEGSNQPQHF
-	TRBJ2-5	TRBV6-6	-	16	TGTGCCAGCAGTTACTCGAAGTGGGACTCAAAAGAGACCCAGTACTTC	CASSYSKWDSKETQYF
-	TRBJ2-1	TRBV15	-	12	TGTGCCACTCTAGGCATTTACAATGAGCAGTTCTTC	CATLGIYNEQFF
-	TRBJ2-2	TRBV10-3	TRBD1	18	TGTGCCATCAGACCCGGGACAGGGGGCTTTAGACCAACCGGGGAGCTGTTTTTT	CAIRPGTGGFRPTGELFF
-	TRBJ1-3	TRBV11-2	-	15	TGTGCCAGCAGCTATGCGGCTGGCTCTGGAAACACCATATATTTT	CASSYAAGSGNTIYF
-	TRBJ1-1	TRBV2	TRBD1	15	TGTGCCAGCAGTATAGACAGGGGGCAAAACACTGAAGCTTTCTTT	CASSIDRGQNTEAFF
-	TRBJ1-2	TRBV16	TRBD1	15	TGTGCCAGCAGCCAGAAGGACAGGGCCAGCTATGGCTACACCTTC	CASSQKDRASYGYTF
-	TRBJ2-1	TRBV18	-	15	TGTGCCAGCTCACCAGCCGGGCCCTCCTACAATGAGCAGTTCTTC	CASSPAGPSYNEQFF
few	TRBJ1-5	TRBV27	TRBD1	15	TGTGCCAGCAGTTCGACAGGGCCTGGCAATCAGCCCCAGCATTTT	CASSSTGPGNQPQHF
-	TRBJ2-3	TRBV14	-	12	TGTGCCAGCAGCCAAGATCGGAAAACGCAGTATTTT	CASSQDRKTQYF
-	TRBJ1-2	TRBV2	TRBD1	13	TGTGCCAACACAAGGACAGGGGAATATGGCTACACCTTC	CANTRTGEYGYTF
-	TRBJ2-7	TRBV7-6	TRBD1	15	TGTGCCAGCAGCGGAGGGACAGGAGGCCGTTACGAGCAGTACTTC	CASSGGTGGRYEQYF
-	TRBJ2-1	TRBV11-2	TRBD1	15	TGTGCCAGCAGTCCGGACAGGGCTTCCTACAATGAGCAGTTCTTC	CASSPDRASYNEQFF
-	TRBJ1-3	TRBV2	-	14	TGTGCCAGCAGTTCCTTTTACTCTGGAAACACCATATATTTT	CASSSFYSGNTIYF
-	TRBJ1-3	TRBV7-2	-	12	TGTGCCAGCAGCTTTTTAGGAAACACCATATATTTT	CASSFLGNTIYF
-	TRBJ2-1	TRBV5-1	-	16	TGCGCCAGCAGCGTGATTAGCAAGGACCTTTCAAATGAGCAGTTCTTC	CASSVISKDLSNEQFF
once	TRBJ1-1	TRBV9	-	14	TGTGCCAGCAGCGTAGCTGGGGATGGGACTGAAGCTTTCTTT	CASSVAGDGTEAFF
-	TRBJ2-7	TRBV6-5	-	14	TGTGCCAGCAGCTTCGGCGGGACAGAATACGAGCAGTACTTC	CASSFGGTEYEQYF
few	TRBJ1-3	TRBV4-1	-	16	TGCGCCAGCAGCCCTGACCAAAGGGTTAGTGGAAACACCATATATTTT	CASSPDQRVSGNTIYF
-	TRBJ1-1	TRBV20-1	-	11	TGCAGTGCTAGAGGACAAACTGAAGCTTTCTTT	CSARGQTEAFF